This T cell receptor (beta chain) stems from a study of blood T cell repertoires in COVID-19. In the original analysis: Amplifying reference gene primers gave estimates of nucleated cell counts. Here immunoSEQ multiplex PCR was the method, and the copy in TCRdb shows in-frame clones only, minus some. That table is the source of V, J and clone size, and D and trimming were worked out from the DNA. The table has about 320,000 clones, 70% to 90% seen once. After removal of 2 bases from V and 7 bases from J, the junction contained 7 bases not matched to a gene. Germline CDR1 and CDR2: MNHEY and SVGAGI. The CDR3 spans 15 residues.

Source material: peripheral blood. The sequence was collected from a human donor in a cohort sampled during active COVID-19. The gene calls are TRBV6-5 and TRBJ2-1; 8 nucleotides align to TRBD1. The CDR3 DNA reads TGTGCCAGCAGTTACACGAGGACAGGGTTGAATGAGCAGTTCTTC. It specifies CASSYTRTGLNEQFF.